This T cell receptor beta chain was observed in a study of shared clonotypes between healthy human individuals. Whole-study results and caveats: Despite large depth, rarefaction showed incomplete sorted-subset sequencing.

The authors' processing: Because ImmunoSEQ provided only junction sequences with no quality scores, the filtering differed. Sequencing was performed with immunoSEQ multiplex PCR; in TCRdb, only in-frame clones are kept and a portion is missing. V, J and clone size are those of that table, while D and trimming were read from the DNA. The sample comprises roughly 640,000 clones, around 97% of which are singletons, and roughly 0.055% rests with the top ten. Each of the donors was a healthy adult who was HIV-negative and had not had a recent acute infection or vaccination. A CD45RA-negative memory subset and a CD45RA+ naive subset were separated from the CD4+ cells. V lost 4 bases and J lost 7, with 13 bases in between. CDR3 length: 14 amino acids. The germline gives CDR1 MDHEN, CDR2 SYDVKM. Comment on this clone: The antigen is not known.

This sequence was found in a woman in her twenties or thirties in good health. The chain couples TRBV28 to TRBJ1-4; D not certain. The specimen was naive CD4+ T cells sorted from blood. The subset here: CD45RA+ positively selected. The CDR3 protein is CASSSWGEGEKLFF. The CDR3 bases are TGTGCCAGCAGTTCTTGGGGAGAGGGTGAAAAACTGTTTTTT. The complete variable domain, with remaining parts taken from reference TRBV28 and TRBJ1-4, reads DVKVTQSSRYLVKRTGEKVFLECVQDMDHENMFWYRQDPGLGLRLIYFSYDVKMKEKGDIPEGYSVSREKKERFSLILESASTNQTSMYLCASSSWGEGEKLFFGSGTQLSVL.